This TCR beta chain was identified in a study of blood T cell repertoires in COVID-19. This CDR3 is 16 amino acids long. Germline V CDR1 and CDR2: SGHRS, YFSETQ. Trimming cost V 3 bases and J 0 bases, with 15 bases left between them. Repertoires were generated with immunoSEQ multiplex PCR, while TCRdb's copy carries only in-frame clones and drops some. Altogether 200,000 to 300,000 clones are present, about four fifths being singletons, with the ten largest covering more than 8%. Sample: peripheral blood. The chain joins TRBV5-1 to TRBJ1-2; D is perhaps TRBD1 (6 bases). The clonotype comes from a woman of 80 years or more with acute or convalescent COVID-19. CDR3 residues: CASSSVAGATNYGYTF. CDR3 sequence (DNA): TGCGCCAGCAGCTCCGTAGCGGGGGCCACTAACTATGGCTACACCTTC.